Following are 18 T cell receptor beta chains from one sample sequenced in a study of CD8 T cells in ankylosing spondylitis. One entry per CDR3 protein results from TCRdb running MiXCR on the 5' RACE reads. The sample comprises about 150,000 distinct CDR3 sequences, 6% to 8.5% of which are singletons, and roughly an eighth rests with the top ten. What was sequenced was blood, either unsorted or a sorted T cell fraction (not recorded which). These receptors were obtained from a female donor with ankylosing spondylitis or in good health (not recorded which).

This clonotype was counted many times. The rearrangement uses TRBV12-3 or TRBV12-4 and TRBJ2-7; maybe TRBD2 (6 bases). The CDR3 consists of 15 residues. The V gene lost 6 bases and the J gene lost 7 bases, with 22 bases spanning the gap. DNA for the CDR3: TGTGCCAGCAGATCTAAGGAGGGAAGAGGTTGGGAGCAGTACTTC. Its translation is CASRSKEGRGWEQYF.

This clonotype has a count of ten or more. The V gene is TRBV9, the J gene TRBJ1-6, with D possibly being TRBD1 (6 bases). The CDR3 spans 15 residues. In germline, CDR1 is SGDLS, CDR2 YYNGEE. The V end lost 0 bases, the J end lost 6 bases, and 10 bases lay between the germline ends. Written as DNA, the CDR3 is TGTGCCAGCAGCGTAGGGACAGAGGGTAATTCACCCCTCCACTTT. Encoded protein: CASSVGTEGNSPLHF.

The chain joins TRBV30 to TRBJ2-5; maybe TRBD1 (5 bases). Trimming removed 3 bases at V and 1 base at J, with 9 bases between. Germline V gene sequence: CDR1 GTSNPN, CDR2 SVGIG (reference sequence). The CDR3 runs to 13 residues. The CDR3 DNA sequence: TGTGCCTGGAGGGCGACAGTCCAAGAGACCCAGTACTTC. Translated, it gives CAWRATVQETQYF.

This clonotype was seen many times. The chain joins TRBV6-1 to TRBJ1-4; D might be TRBD1 (6 bases). V was clipped by 6 bases and J by 7 bases, with 18 bases between them. CDR1 is MNHNS and CDR2 is SASEGT in the germline V gene. This CDR3 comprises 15 residues. This CDR3 reads CASSSTGTLVEKLFF. The DNA of the CDR3 is TGTGCCAGCAGCTCTACAGGGACCCTCGTTGAAAAACTGTTTTTT.

This clonotype came up many times. In DNA form, the CDR3 reads TGTGCCAGCAGCTTAGTGCCCGGGAGCTCTGGAAACACCATATATTTT. Its translation: CASSLVPGSSGNTIYF. J is TRBJ1-3 and V is TRBV7-2; D not resolved. The germline V and J ends were trimmed by 1 base and 0 bases, with 10 bases remaining between them. Germline CDR1 SGHTA, CDR2 FQGNSA. The CDR3 loop spans 16 amino acids.

This clonotype occurred many times. The genes are TRBV5-6 and TRBJ1-2; unclear D gene. With 1 base removed from V and 4 bases from J, the gap between germline ends came to 8 bases. This CDR3 is built from 13 residues. CDR1 and CDR2 (germline): SGHDT, YYEEEE. CDR3 coding DNA: TGTGCCAGCAGCTTGCGAGAATCCTATGGCTACACCTTC. Translating it yields CASSLRESYGYTF.

This clonotype was seen only a few times. The V call is TRBV7-2, the J call TRBJ1-5; D remains ambiguous. This CDR3 comprises 14 residues. Per the germline V gene, CDR1 is SGHTA and CDR2 is FQGNSA. V lost 7 bases, J lost 5 bases, and 15 bases lay in between. The CDR3 sequence is CASTEGRFDQPQHF. CDR3 nucleotide sequence: TGTGCCAGCACCGAAGGACGGTTTGATCAGCCCCAGCATTTT.

This clonotype has a count of ten or more. The V and J genes are TRBV18 and TRBJ1-5; TRBD1 aligns across 8 bases. After removal of 3 bases from V and 6 bases from J, the junction contained 1 base not matched to a gene. The germline gives CDR1 KGHSH, CDR2 LQKENI. CDR3 length equals 13 residues. CDR3 in amino acids: CASSPDRAQPQHF. The CDR3 DNA reads as TGTGCCAGCTCACCGGACAGGGCTCAGCCCCAGCATTTT.

This clonotype was seen many times. V and J are TRBV12-3 or TRBV12-4 and TRBJ1-1; possibly TRBD1 for D (5 bases). The CDR3 contains 17 residues. V lost 6 bases, J lost 6 bases, and 26 bases lay in between. CDR3 coding DNA: TGTGCCAGCAGCCCAAGACCTCCGGGACGGCGGGGGTCTGAAGCTTTCTTT. Encoded protein: CASSPRPPGRRGSEAFF.

V is TRBV6-5 and J is TRBJ1-2; D not certain. This CDR3 has 15 residues. Trimming pared 2 bases from V and 4 bases from J, leaving 14 bases between. Germline V lookup: CDR1 MNHEY, CDR2 SVGAGI. The CDR3 nucleotides are TGTGCCAGCAGTTACCGGCGCGAAGGCTTCTATGGCTACACCTTC. The encoded protein is CASSYRREGFYGYTF.

This clonotype was detected many times. The CDR3 protein is CASSPKLTTGMKNIQYF. The CDR3 nucleotides read TGTGCCAGCAGTCCCAAACTAACGACAGGGATGAAAAACATTCAGTACTTC. This rearrangement joins TRBV28 to TRBJ2-4; 7 bases match TRBD1. Germline loops: CDR1 MDHEN, CDR2 SYDVKM. Unmatched junction bases numbered 14, after V lost 5 bases and J lost 4 bases. The CDR3 covers 17 residues.

This clonotype was found many times. The rearrangement links TRBV9 to TRBJ1-3; no definite D call. The CDR3 is 12 amino acids. Deletions cut 2 bases from V and 4 bases from J, with 4 bases between. Germline V gene lookup returns CDR1 SGDLS and CDR2 YYNGEE. This chain's CDR3 is CASSVDGNTIYF. Here the CDR3 DNA reads TGTGCCAGCAGCGTTGACGGAAACACCATATATTTT.

This clonotype was observed at least ten times. The J gene is TRBJ2-5, the V gene TRBV29-1; 12 nucleotides align to TRBD2. CDR1 SQVTM and CDR2 ANQGSEA come from the germline V gene. This CDR3 is 19 amino acids long. J lost 5 bases, V lost 1 base, and 17 bases had no gene match. The CDR3 spells CSVEASGETSGGPGETQYF. The CDR3 DNA reads as TGCAGCGTTGAAGCCTCGGGGGAGACTAGCGGGGGCCCCGGTGAGACCCAGTACTTC.

This clonotype came up many times. The chain employs TRBV9 and TRBJ1-6; no definite D call. CDR1 is SGDLS and CDR2 is YYNGEE in the germline V gene. This CDR3 has 14 residues. Trimming stripped 3 bases from V and 7 bases from J, with 11 bases between. The chain's CDR3 is CASSDSAVNSPLHF. The DNA of the CDR3 is TGTGCCAGCAGCGATTCGGCAGTAAATTCACCCCTCCACTTT.

This clonotype showed up many times. The V call is TRBV5-1, the J call TRBJ2-3, with 9 bases fitting TRBD2. In germline, CDR1 is SGHRS, CDR2 YFSETQ. The CDR3 length is 14 residues. V was clipped by 1 base and J by 5 bases; unmatched bases: 2. The CDR3 DNA sequence: TGCGCCAGCAGCTTGATTAGCGGGGGAGATACGCAGTATTTT. Translation gives CASSLISGGDTQYF.

This clonotype was seen only a few times. The V call is TRBV18, the J call TRBJ1-2, with 7 positions matching TRBD1. The V gene end was trimmed by 2 bases and the J gene end by 3 bases; junction bases not matched to a gene: 9. CDR1 is KGHSH and CDR2 is LQKENI in the germline V gene. This CDR3 region has 16 residues. CDR3 nucleotides: TGTGCCAGCTCACCAGCCATTCAGGGGGGTCACTATGGCTACACCTTC. It is translated as CASSPAIQGGHYGYTF.

This clonotype was recorded at least ten times. The chain couples TRBV4-1 to TRBJ1-1; D perhaps matches TRBD1 (5 bases). V lost 0 bases, J lost 0 bases, and 17 bases lay in between. The CDR3 spans 18 residues. The germline V gene has CDR1 MGHRA and CDR2 YSYEKL. CDR3 loop: CASSQEPAWGRVNTEAFF. In nucleotides, the CDR3 is TGCGCCAGCAGCCAAGAGCCAGCGTGGGGCAGGGTGAACACTGAAGCTTTCTTT.

This clonotype was counted many times. This chain connects TRBV10-3 to TRBJ2-3; no clear D gene. The CDR3 is made up of 15 amino acids. Trimming removed 4 bases from V and 1 base from J, with 12 bases in between. Germline loops: CDR1 ENHRY, CDR2 SYGVKD. The CDR3 bases are TGTGCCATCAGTGGGAAGGGTGGTGGCACAGATACGCAGTATTTT. Encoded protein: CAISGKGGGTDTQYF.